This T cell receptor beta chain was sequenced in a study of regulatory T cells in long-lasting Graves disease. Study outcomes and limitations: Among the persistent patients, 2,500 to 3,000 public clonotypes were shared, more than the roughly 970 shared among new patients. The TCR repertoire of persistent Graves' patients was less diverse than that of newly diagnosed ones. Persistent disease favored TRBV28, TRBJ1-2 and TRBJ2-5.

In germline, CDR1 is SNHLY, CDR2 FYNNEI. The junction had 8 bases not matched to a gene; V was cut back by 9 bases and J by 9 bases. CDR3 length: 13 amino acids. Concerning this clonotype: Its antigen is not identified.

Time point of the sample: persistent/refractory GD, antithyroid drugs over 5 years with positive TRAb. RNA from PBMCs was the source of the TCR library. According to the study, TCR beta libraries were built with iRepertoire HTBI primers and CDR3-region Arm-PCR. From the multiplex PCR reads, TCRdb called clonotypes with MiXCR, one entry per CDR3 protein. The sample holds about 470,000 distinct CDR3 sequences; about 20% are singletons and the top ten take about 7.8%. V and J are TRBV2 and TRBJ1-6; 7 bases map to TRBD1. The sequences come from peripheral blood mononuclear cells (PBMCs), collected when the disease was refractory, from a patient treated with antithyroid drugs. The TCR was taken from a female donor with Graves disease. The CDR3 region has the DNA TGTGCCAGGGCCGGGACAGAAATTTCACCCCTCCACTTT. It specifies CARAGTEISPLHF.